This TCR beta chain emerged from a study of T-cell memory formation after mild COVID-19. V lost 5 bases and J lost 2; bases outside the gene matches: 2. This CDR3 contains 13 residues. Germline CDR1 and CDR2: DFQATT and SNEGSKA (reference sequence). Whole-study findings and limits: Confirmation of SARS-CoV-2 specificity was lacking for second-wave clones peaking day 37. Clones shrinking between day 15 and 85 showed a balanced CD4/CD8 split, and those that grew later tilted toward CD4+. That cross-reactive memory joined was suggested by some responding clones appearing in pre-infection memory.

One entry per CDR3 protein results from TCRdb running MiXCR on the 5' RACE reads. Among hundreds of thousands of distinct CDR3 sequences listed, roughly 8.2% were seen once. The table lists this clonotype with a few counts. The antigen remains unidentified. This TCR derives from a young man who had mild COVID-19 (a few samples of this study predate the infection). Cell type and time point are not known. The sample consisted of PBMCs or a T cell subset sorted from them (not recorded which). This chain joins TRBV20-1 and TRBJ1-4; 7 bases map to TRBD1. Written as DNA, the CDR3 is TGCAGTGCTTGGGGACAGACTAATGAAAAACTGTTTTTT. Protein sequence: CSAWGQTNEKLFF.